Reported below is one T cell receptor (beta chain). The data originate from a study of regulatory T cells in long-lasting Graves disease. Indicated time point: newly diagnosed GD, antithyroid drugs for less than 3 months. The TCR library was prepared using RNA isolated from PBMCs. According to the study, TCR beta libraries were built with iRepertoire HTBI primers and CDR3-region Arm-PCR. TCRdb ran MiXCR on the multiplex PCR reads and lists one entry per CDR3 protein. This sample carries about 620,000 distinct CDR3 sequences, 15% to 20% of them seen once, and the ten largest clones take under 20%. Germline CDR1 is SGHRS and CDR2 is YFSETQ. The CDR3 has 14 amino acids. The V end lost 4 bases, the J end lost 8 bases, and 13 bases lay between the germline ends. This same sample was also taken into another study, of T cells in Graves' hyperthyroidism and ophthalmopathy.

The receptor was isolated from a woman between 25 and 40 years old with Graves disease. The chain carries TRBV5-1 and TRBJ1-6, with D possibly matching TRBD1 (6 bases). The sample in question was peripheral blood mononuclear cells (PBMCs), obtained at new diagnosis, from a patient treated with antithyroid drugs. CDR3 in amino acids: CASSPAGVYSPLHF. DNA for the CDR3: TGCGCCAGCAGCCCAGCAGGGGTGTATTCACCCCTCCACTTT.